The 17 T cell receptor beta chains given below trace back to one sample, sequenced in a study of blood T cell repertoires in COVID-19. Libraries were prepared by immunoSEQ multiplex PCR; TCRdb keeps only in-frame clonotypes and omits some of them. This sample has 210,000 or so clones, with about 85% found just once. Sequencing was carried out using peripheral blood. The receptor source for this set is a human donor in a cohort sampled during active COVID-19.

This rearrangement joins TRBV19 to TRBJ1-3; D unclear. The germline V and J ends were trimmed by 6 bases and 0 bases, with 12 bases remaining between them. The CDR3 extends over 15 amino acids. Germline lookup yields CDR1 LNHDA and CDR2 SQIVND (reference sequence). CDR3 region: CASREIGNSGNTIYF. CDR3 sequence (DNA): TGTGCCAGTAGGGAGATCGGAAACTCTGGAAACACCATATATTTT.

The CDR3 DNA reads as TGTGCCAGCAGCGGTGACTTGGCATCCAACTCTGGAAACACCATATATTTT. It specifies CASSGDLASNSGNTIYF. The chain uses TRBV9 and TRBJ1-3; D gene uncertain. Per germline, CDR1 SGDLS and CDR2 YYNGEE. V was trimmed by 3 bases and J by 0 bases, leaving 16 bases between them. The CDR3 consists of 17 residues.

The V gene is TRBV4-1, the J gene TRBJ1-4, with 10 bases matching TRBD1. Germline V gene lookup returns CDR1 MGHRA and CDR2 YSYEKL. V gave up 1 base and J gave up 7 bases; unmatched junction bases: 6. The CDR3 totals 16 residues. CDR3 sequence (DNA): TGCGCCAGCAGCCAAGGGGGGACAGGGGCTATTGAAAAACTGTTTTTT. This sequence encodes CASSQGGTGAIEKLFF.

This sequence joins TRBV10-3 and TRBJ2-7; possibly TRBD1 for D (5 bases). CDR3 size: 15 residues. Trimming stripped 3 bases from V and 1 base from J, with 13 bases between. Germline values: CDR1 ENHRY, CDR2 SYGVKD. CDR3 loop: CAISEGWQGSYEQYV. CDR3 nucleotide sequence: TGTGCCATCAGTGAAGGGTGGCAGGGTTCCTACGAGCAGTACGTC.

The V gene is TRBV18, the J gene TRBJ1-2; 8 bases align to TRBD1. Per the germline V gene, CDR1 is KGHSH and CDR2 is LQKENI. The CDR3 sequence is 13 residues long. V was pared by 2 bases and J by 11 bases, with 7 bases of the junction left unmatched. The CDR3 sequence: CASSPNRDRLYTF. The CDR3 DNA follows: TGTGCCAGCTCACCAAACCGGGACAGGTTGTACACCTTC. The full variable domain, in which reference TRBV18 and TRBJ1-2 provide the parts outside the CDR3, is NAGVMQNPRHLVRRRGQEARLRCSPMKGHSHVYWYRQLPEEGLKFMVYLQKENIIDESGMPKERFSAEFPKEGPSILRIQQVVRGDSAAYFCASSPNRDRLYTFGSGTRLTVV.

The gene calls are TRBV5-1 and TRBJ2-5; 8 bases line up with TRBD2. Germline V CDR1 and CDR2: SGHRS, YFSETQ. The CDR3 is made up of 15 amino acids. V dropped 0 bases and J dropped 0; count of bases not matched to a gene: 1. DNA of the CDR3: TGCGCCAGCAGCTTGGGCGGGGGGTACCAAGAGACCCAGTACTTC. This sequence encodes CASSLGGGYQETQYF.

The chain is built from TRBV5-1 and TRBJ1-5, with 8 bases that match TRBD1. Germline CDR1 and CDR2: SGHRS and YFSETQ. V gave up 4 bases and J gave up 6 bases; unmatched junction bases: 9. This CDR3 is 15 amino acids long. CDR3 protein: CASSMTGAGGQPQHF. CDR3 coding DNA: TGCGCCAGCAGCATGACAGGGGCCGGGGGTCAGCCCCAGCATTTT.

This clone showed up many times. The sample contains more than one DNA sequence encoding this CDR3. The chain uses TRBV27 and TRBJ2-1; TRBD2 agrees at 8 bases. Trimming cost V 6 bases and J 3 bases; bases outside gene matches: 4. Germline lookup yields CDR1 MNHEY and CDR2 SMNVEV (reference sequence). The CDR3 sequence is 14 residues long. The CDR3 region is CASSGGAGYNEQFF. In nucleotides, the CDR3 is TGTGCCAGCAGCGGGGGGGCCGGCTACAATGAGCAGTTCTTC.

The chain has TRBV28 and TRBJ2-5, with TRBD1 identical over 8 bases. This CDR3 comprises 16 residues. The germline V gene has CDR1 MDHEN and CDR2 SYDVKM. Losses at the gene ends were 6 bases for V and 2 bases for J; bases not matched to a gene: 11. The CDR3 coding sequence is TGTGCCAGCAGGACCTCAGGGGGCTCACAACAAGAGACCCAGTACTTC. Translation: CASRTSGGSQQETQYF.

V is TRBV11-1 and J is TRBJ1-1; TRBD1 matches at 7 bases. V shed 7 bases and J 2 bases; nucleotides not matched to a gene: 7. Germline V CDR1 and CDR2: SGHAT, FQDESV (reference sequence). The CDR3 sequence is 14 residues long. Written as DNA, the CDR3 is TGTGCCAGCACCACGGACAGGTCAAACACTGAAGCTTTCTTT. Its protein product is CASTTDRSNTEAFF.

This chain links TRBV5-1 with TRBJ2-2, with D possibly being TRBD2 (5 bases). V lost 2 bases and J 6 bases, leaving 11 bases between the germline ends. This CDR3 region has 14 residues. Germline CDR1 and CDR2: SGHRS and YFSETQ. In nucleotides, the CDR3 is TGCGCCAGCAGCTTCGGGGTGTATCCCGGGGAGCTGTTTTTT. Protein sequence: CASSFGVYPGELFF.

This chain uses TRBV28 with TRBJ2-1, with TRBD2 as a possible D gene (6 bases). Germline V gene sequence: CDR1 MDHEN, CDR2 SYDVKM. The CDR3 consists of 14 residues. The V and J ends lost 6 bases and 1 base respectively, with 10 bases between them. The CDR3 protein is CASRLGGSYNEQFF. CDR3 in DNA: TGTGCCAGCAGACTCGGGGGATCCTACAATGAGCAGTTCTTC.

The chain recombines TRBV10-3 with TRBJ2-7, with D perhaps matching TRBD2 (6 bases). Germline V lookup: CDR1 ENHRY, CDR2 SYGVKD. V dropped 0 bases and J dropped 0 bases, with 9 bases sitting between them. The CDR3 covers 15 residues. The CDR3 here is CAISESGGSSYEQYF. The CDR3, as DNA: TGTGCCATCAGTGAGTCGGGGGGTAGCTCCTACGAGCAGTACTTC.

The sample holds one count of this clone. The CDR3 DNA sequence: TGTGCCAGCAGCGGCGGACTATTGGCCGGGGAGCTGTTTTTT. Translated, it gives CASSGGLLAGELFF. The genes are TRBV3-1 (or the pseudogene TRBV3-2) and TRBJ2-2; the D gene is possibly TRBD2 (6 bases). V was pared by 5 bases and J by 6 bases, with 13 bases between. Germline loops: CDR1 LGHDT, CDR2 YNNKEL (reference sequence). This CDR3 region has 14 residues.

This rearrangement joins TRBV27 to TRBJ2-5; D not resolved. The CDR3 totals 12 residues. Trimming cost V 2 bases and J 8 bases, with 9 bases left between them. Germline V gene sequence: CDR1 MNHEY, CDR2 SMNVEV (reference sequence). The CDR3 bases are TGTGCCAGCAGTTTAAGTGGAGAAACCCAGTACTTC. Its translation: CASSLSGETQYF.

CDR3 sequence reads: CSVEDPGQGARRKFF. In DNA form, the CDR3 reads TGCAGCGTTGAAGATCCTGGACAGGGGGCTCGAAGGAAGTTCTTC. V is TRBV29-1 and J is TRBJ2-1; 11 nucleotides line up with TRBD1. V dropped 0 bases and J dropped 14; count of bases not matched to a gene: 12. The CDR3 totals 15 residues. The V gene's germline CDR1 is SQVTM and CDR2 ANQGSEA.

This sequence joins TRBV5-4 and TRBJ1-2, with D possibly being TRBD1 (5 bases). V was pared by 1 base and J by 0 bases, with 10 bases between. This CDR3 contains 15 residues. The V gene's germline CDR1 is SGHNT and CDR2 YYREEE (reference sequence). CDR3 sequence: CASSLIGAANYGYTF. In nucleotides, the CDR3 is TGTGCCAGCAGCTTGATTGGGGCAGCTAACTATGGCTACACCTTC.